A single sample gave rise to the 30 T cell receptor beta chains below, sequenced in a study of T-cell memory formation after mild COVID-19. TCRdb fed the 5' RACE reads into MiXCR, producing one record per CDR3 protein. Of 250,000 to 300,000 distinct CDR3 sequences listed, 15% to 20% are singletons. The sequenced material came from PBMCs or a T cell subset sorted from them (not recorded which). Receptors were obtained from a man aged 18-30 years who had mild COVID-19 (a few samples of this study predate the infection). Cell type and time point are not known.

In this sample, this clonotype turned up many times. J is TRBJ2-7 and V is TRBV27, with a tentative D call TRBD1 (5 bases). V shed 2 bases and J shed 2 bases, with 10 bases lying between them. The CDR3 is 14 amino acids. Germline lookup yields CDR1 MNHEY and CDR2 SMNVEV (reference sequence). Written as DNA, the CDR3 is TGTGCCAGCAGTTTAACTGGGGCGGCCTACGAGCAGTACTTC. This codes for CASSLTGAAYEQYF.

This clonotype was seen a handful of times. The rearrangement joins TRBV5-4 to TRBJ2-1; D gene uncertain. Trimming left V 3 bases short and J 6 bases short, with 10 bases between. The CDR3 spans 13 residues. Germline CDR1 reads SGHNT; CDR2 reads YYREEE (reference sequence). The chain's CDR3 is CASSWATSNEQFF. The CDR3 nucleotides read TGTGCCAGCAGCTGGGCTACCAGCAATGAGCAGTTCTTC.

Regarding this clonotype: The junction and the germline gene differ at one end; a read error may be behind it. The chain couples TRBV7-9 to TRBJ2-2, with D unclear. The CDR3 length is 14 residues. Germline CDR1 SEHNR, CDR2 FQNEAQ (reference sequence). CDR3 region: CASSPYTNTGELFF. CDR3 nucleotides: TGTGCCAGCAGCCCCTACACGAATACCGGGGAGCTGTTTTTT.

This clonotype was seen more than once but under ten times. The rearrangement uses TRBV5-1 and TRBJ2-1; TRBD1 agrees at 8 bases. V dropped 2 bases and J dropped 4; count of bases not matched to a gene: 11. CDR3 length equals 17 residues. From germline, CDR1 is SGHRS and CDR2 YFSETQ. The CDR3 spells CASSLRAGGLLYNEQFF. The CDR3 nucleotides are TGCGCCAGCAGCTTAAGGGCAGGGGGCCTCCTTTACAATGAGCAGTTCTTC.

The rearrangement links TRBV5-6 to TRBJ2-5; 7 bases match TRBD2. Germline CDR1 SGHDT, CDR2 YYEEEE. J was trimmed by 9 bases and V by 1 base; bases with no gene match: 3. The CDR3 extends over 12 amino acids. CDR3 region: CASSLPGGAQYF. The CDR3 region has the DNA TGTGCCAGCAGCTTGCCTGGGGGGGCCCAGTACTTC.

The chain links TRBV4-2 to TRBJ2-1, with TRBD2 matching 9 bases. The CDR3 length is 15 residues. Trimming cost V 6 bases and J 6 bases; bases outside gene matches: 9. Germline lookup yields CDR1 LGHNA and CDR2 YNFKEQ. The CDR3 bases are TGTGCCAGCAGGCCCGGCGGGGGGGCCTTCAATGAGCAGTTCTTC. Residues: CASRPGGGAFNEQFF.

The rearrangement uses TRBV29-1 and TRBJ2-5; D perhaps matches TRBD2 (6 bases). The CDR3 covers 12 residues. Germline CDR1 is SQVTM and CDR2 is ANQGSEA. The V gene lost 3 bases and the J gene lost 5 bases, with 10 bases spanning the gap. The CDR3 is CSVDSGLETQYF. CDR3 sequence (DNA): TGCAGCGTTGACAGCGGGTTGGAGACCCAGTACTTC.

The table lists this clonotype with a few counts. The V call is TRBV7-9, the J call TRBJ2-7, with 11 bases fitting TRBD1. The J segment lost 4 bases and the V segment lost 5 bases, leaving 4 bases of the junction unmatched. Germline V CDR1 and CDR2: SEHNR, FQNEAQ (reference sequence). The CDR3 consists of 14 residues. The CDR3 here is CASSAGTGGYEQYF. DNA of the CDR3: TGTGCCAGCAGCGCCGGGACAGGGGGGTACGAGCAGTACTTC.

The DNA of the CDR3 is TGCGCCAGCAGCCAAGACTGGGCGGACTCACCCCTCCACTTT. Translating it yields CASSQDWADSPLHF. The V and J genes are TRBV4-1 and TRBJ1-6; D is unresolved. The CDR3 is 14 amino acids. V lost 0 bases to trimming and J lost 10 bases, with 10 bases between them. The germline V gene has CDR1 MGHRA and CDR2 YSYEKL.

The chain carries TRBV6-4 and TRBJ2-7; the match to TRBD1 covers 9 bases. V gave up 9 bases and J gave up 3 bases; unmatched junction bases: 6. This CDR3 has 13 amino acids. Germline V gene sequence: CDR1 MRHNA, CDR2 SNTAGT. The DNA for the CDR3 is TGTGCCAGGGGGACAGGGCCCCGCTACGAGCAGTACGTC. It yields the protein CARGTGPRYEQYV.

This clonotype was counted only a few times. This chain uses TRBV2 with TRBJ2-7; the D is unclear. The CDR3 loop spans 12 amino acids. CDR1 is SNHLY and CDR2 is FYNNEI in the germline V gene. V was pared by 4 bases and J by 3 bases, with 7 bases between. The CDR3 DNA is TGTGCCAGCAGTGGTGGCAGCTACGAGCAGTACGTC. The encoded protein is CASSGGSYEQYV.

The sample holds a few counts of this clonotype. The gene calls are TRBV7-2 and TRBJ2-5; 11 nucleotides match TRBD2. Germline-derived CDR1 and CDR2 are SGHTA and FQGNSA. This CDR3 has 14 amino acids. V dropped 5 bases and J dropped 6; count of bases not matched to a gene: 5. DNA for the CDR3: TGTGCCAGCAGCCCTACTAGCGGGGGACAGACCCAGTACTTC. Residues: CASSPTSGGQTQYF.

This clonotype was counted only a few times. Written as DNA, the CDR3 is TGTGCCAGCAGTCGGCGACAGGTCGGCAATCAGCCCCAGCATTTT. Protein product: CASSRRQVGNQPQHF. The chain uses TRBV6-6 and TRBJ1-5; possibly TRBD1 for D (6 bases). Germline assignment: CDR1 MNHNY and CDR2 SVGAGI (reference sequence). This CDR3 region has 15 residues. V shed 5 bases and J shed 2 bases, with 13 bases lying between them.

This clonotype was observed a few times. The chain couples TRBV29-1 to TRBJ1-1; 9 nucleotides agree with TRBD1. The V and J ends lost 7 bases and 4 bases, in that order; junction bases with no gene match: 4. The CDR3 is made up of 12 amino acids. In germline, CDR1 is SQVTM, CDR2 ANQGSEA. The CDR3 coding sequence is TGCAGCGACCCGGGACAGGGCACTGAAGCTTTCTTT. It translates to CSDPGQGTEAFF. Filled out from reference TRBV29-1 and TRBJ1-1, the complete variable domain reads SAVISQKPSRDICQRGTSLTIQCQVDSQVTMMFWYRQQPGQSLTLIATANQGSEATYESGFVIDKFPISRPNLTFSTLTVSNMSPEDSSIYLCSDPGQGTEAFFGQGTRLTVV.

This clonotype was recorded many times. V usage is TRBV4-2 and J usage is TRBJ2-3; possibly TRBD1 or TRBD2 for D (6 bases each). V lost 6 bases and J 4 bases, leaving 14 bases between the germline ends. This CDR3 comprises 14 residues. The germline V gene encodes CDR1 LGHNA and CDR2 YNFKEQ. CDR3 coding DNA: TGTGCCAGCAGGTGGGCAGGGGAGGCAGATACGCAGTATTTT. It yields the protein CASRWAGEADTQYF.

This sequence joins TRBV18 and TRBJ1-2, with D perhaps matching TRBD1 (6 bases). The CDR3 runs 12 residues. Germline V lookup: CDR1 KGHSH, CDR2 LQKENI. Deletions cut 1 base from V and 10 bases from J, with 10 bases between. CDR3 nucleotide sequence: TGTGCCAGCTCACCACTAACAGGGTCCTACACCTTC. Amino acid sequence: CASSPLTGSYTF.

CDR3 sequence: CASSLEPQGANGYTF. The CDR3 region has the DNA TGTGCCAGCAGCTTAGAACCCCAGGGGGCGAATGGCTACACCTTC. The J gene is TRBJ1-2, the V gene TRBV7-2; 8 positions agree with TRBD1. The CDR3 sequence is 15 residues long. V gave up 1 base and J gave up 6 bases; unmatched junction bases: 7. CDR1 and CDR2 from the germline V gene are SGHTA and FQGNSA.

The chain joins TRBV15 to TRBJ1-2; D remains ambiguous. Germline assignment: CDR1 LNHNV and CDR2 YYDKDF (reference sequence). V gave up 0 bases and J gave up 8 bases, with 7 bases separating them. This CDR3 has 12 residues. The chain's CDR3 is CATSRETGGYTF. The CDR3 nucleotides are TGTGCCACCAGCAGAGAAACGGGCGGCTACACCTTC.

This clonotype has only a few counts. The CDR3 nucleotides read TGTGCCAGCAGTCTGGACGGGGATAATTCACCCCTCCACTTT. This translates into CASSLDGDNSPLHF. The chain uses TRBV2 and TRBJ1-6; D gene uncertain. V lost 5 bases, J lost 5 bases, and 10 bases lay in between. CDR1 SNHLY and CDR2 FYNNEI come from the germline V gene. The CDR3 runs 14 residues.

The rearrangement joins TRBV19 to TRBJ1-1; D remains unclear. Looked up from germline, CDR1 is LNHDA and CDR2 is SQIVND (reference sequence). V was clipped by 2 bases and J by 0 bases, with 7 bases between them. The CDR3 is 14 residues long. The CDR3 spells CASSIRVMNTEAFF. Written as DNA, the CDR3 is TGTGCCAGTAGTATAAGAGTCATGAACACTGAAGCTTTCTTT.

This clonotype was seen only a few times. The chain couples TRBV6-5 to TRBJ2-3, with D uncertain. The CDR3 has 13 residues. The germline V and J ends were trimmed by 2 bases and 3 bases, with 6 bases remaining between them. Germline CDR1 reads MNHEY; CDR2 reads SVGAGI. DNA of the CDR3: TGTGCCAGCAGTTACGGAACTACAGATACGCAGTATTTT. This encodes CASSYGTTDTQYF.

The sample holds many counts of this clonotype. This chain links TRBV24-1 with TRBJ2-3, with 7 bases identical to TRBD1. Germline CDR1 and CDR2: KGHDR and SFDVKD. Losses at the gene ends were 3 bases for V and 4 bases for J; bases not matched to a gene: 6. The CDR3 runs to 15 residues. Written as DNA, the CDR3 is TGTGCCACCAGTGATCGACAGGGTTATTCAGATACGCAGTATTTT. It codes for CATSDRQGYSDTQYF.

This clonotype has more than one count but fewer than ten. The chain employs TRBV9 and TRBJ1-3; a possible D gene is TRBD1 (5 bases). This CDR3 has 14 residues. V was shortened by 3 bases and J by 2 bases, with 9 bases between the two germline ends. The germline CDR1 and CDR2 sequences are SGDLS and YYNGEE. The CDR3 region is CASSAGHPGNTIYF. CDR3 DNA sequence: TGTGCCAGCAGCGCAGGACACCCTGGAAACACCATATATTTT. Combining the CDR3 with reference TRBV9 and TRBJ1-3 gives the whole variable domain DSGVTQTPKHLITATGQRVTLRCSPRSGDLSVYWYQQSLDQGLQFLIQYYNGEERAKGNILERFSAQQFPDLHSELNLSSLELGDSALYFCASSAGHPGNTIYFGEGSWLTVV.

This clonotype counts as medium-sized. The genes are TRBV6-4 and TRBJ2-3; 11 nucleotides line up with TRBD2. This CDR3 contains 15 residues. The germline CDR1 and CDR2 sequences are MRHNA and SNTAGT. J lost 1 base, V lost 3 bases, and 0 bases had no gene match. This chain's CDR3 is CASSETSGGTDTQYF. The CDR3 coding sequence is TGTGCCAGCAGTGAGACTAGCGGGGGCACAGATACGCAGTATTTT.

This clonotype was seen more than once but under ten times. The chain employs TRBV7-2 and TRBJ2-1; D not resolved. V was trimmed by 4 bases and J by 9 bases, leaving 10 bases between them. The CDR3 has 12 amino acids. Per the germline V gene, CDR1 is SGHTA and CDR2 is FQGNSA. The CDR3 region has the DNA TGTGCCAGCAGCTCCTCAGCATTTGAGCAGTTCTTC. It translates to CASSSSAFEQFF.

V is TRBV6-5 and J is TRBJ1-1, with D unclear. CDR3 length equals 13 residues. The ends were cut back, 5 bases at V and 6 bases at J, with 13 bases in the middle. Germline V lookup: CDR1 MNHEY, CDR2 SVGAGI. The CDR3 coding sequence is TGTGCCAGCAGTGGACGGTCCGCCTCTGAAGCTTTCTTT. It translates to CASSGRSASEAFF.

The gene calls are TRBV20-1 and TRBJ2-3; TRBD2 agrees at 10 bases. The CDR3 runs to 18 residues. With V trimmed by 1 base and J by 0 bases, 10 bases remained unmatched. Germline CDR1 and CDR2: DFQATT and SNEGSKA (reference sequence). CDR3 sequence reads: CSARVELAGALSTDTQYF. DNA of the CDR3: TGCAGTGCTAGAGTAGAGCTAGCGGGGGCCTTGAGCACAGATACGCAGTATTTT.

This clonotype was found a few times. V gene TRBV6-1 combines with J gene TRBJ2-6; D gene unclear. The CDR3 totals 14 residues. CDR1 is MNHNS and CDR2 is SASEGT in the germline V gene. V lost 2 bases, J lost 2 bases, and 4 bases lay in between. The CDR3 region has the DNA TGTGCCAGCAGTGAACTAGCTGGGGCCAACGTCCTGACTTTC. Protein product: CASSELAGANVLTF.

This clonotype was seen a few times. The rearrangement joins TRBV6-2 or TRBV6-3 to TRBJ2-7, with D tentatively TRBD1 (6 bases). The germline V and J ends were trimmed by 6 bases and 2 bases, with 11 bases remaining between them. The CDR3 has 13 residues. Germline V gene sequence: CDR1 MNHEY, CDR2 SVGEGT. As DNA, the CDR3 is TGTGCCAGCAGCATACAGGGAGCCTACGAGCAGTACTTC. Its translation: CASSIQGAYEQYF.

The chain employs TRBV29-1 and TRBJ2-1; 8 positions match TRBD2. V dropped 7 bases and J dropped 6; count of bases not matched to a gene: 5. CDR3 size: 12 residues. Germline V gives CDR1 SQVTM, CDR2 ANQGSEA. Here the CDR3 DNA reads TGCAGCGCCCGCGGGGGGACCAATGAGCAGTTCTTC. As protein: CSARGGTNEQFF.